This is a list of T cell receptor beta chains from one sample in a study of T cell repertoires in cytomegalovirus infection. What these receptors recognize is not known. TCRdb redid the calling of the reads with MiXCR, one entry per CDR3 protein. The repertoire holds approximately 910,000 distinct CDR3 sequences, with around 32% as singletons. Here the sequenced sample was cultured CD8+ T cells from PBMCs, taken from culture after CMV antigen stimulation. The source of these receptors is a human donor in good health (CMV status not recorded). Some clones in this sample may be carry-over from other donors' samples. CDR3s include the opening cysteine and the closing phenylalanine or tryptophan. Each record gives: clone size, J gene, D gene, V gene, CDR3 length, CDR3 protein, CDR3 DNA. D genes are given only for firm matches. Only part of the rows carry a size: once, few, many, or a class if the clone is expanded.

size: few; J: TRBJ1-2; D: -; V: TRBV6-2/TRBV6-3; length: 12; CDR3: CASSWASTGYTF; DNA: TGTGCCAGCAGTTGGGCTTCTACCGGCTACACCTTC
size: -; J: TRBJ1-2; D: -; V: TRBV7-9; length: 13; CDR3: CASSLANYYGYTF; DNA: TGTGCCAGCAGCTTAGCAAATTACTATGGCTACACCTTC
size: -; J: TRBJ1-4; D: -; V: TRBV3-1; length: 15; CDR3: CASSQARGANEKLFF; DNA: TGTGCCAGCAGCCAAGCCCGGGGAGCTAATGAAAAACTGTTTTTT
size: -; J: TRBJ2-5; D: -; V: TRBV9; length: 12; CDR3: CASSGPRLAQYF; DNA: TGTGCCAGCAGCGGGCCTCGGTTGGCCCAGTACTTC
size: -; J: TRBJ2-2; D: TRBD1; V: TRBV4-1; length: 13; CDR3: CASSHRQGEELFF; DNA: TGCGCCAGCAGCCATAGACAGGGTGAGGAGCTGTTTTTT
size: -; J: TRBJ1-4; D: -; V: TRBV7-9; length: 13; CDR3: CASRGPTNEKLFF; DNA: TGTGCCAGCAGAGGGCCAACTAATGAAAAACTGTTTTTT
size: many; J: TRBJ2-1; D: -; V: TRBV7-8; length: 17; CDR3: CATAREDTLSSYNEQFF; DNA: TGTGCCACTGCTAGGGAGGACACACTTAGCTCCTACAATGAGCAGTTCTTC
size: -; J: TRBJ2-5; D: -; V: TRBV27; length: 13; CDR3: CASTGNLRETQYF; DNA: TGTGCCAGCACGGGTAATTTAAGGGAGACCCAGTACTTC
size: -; J: TRBJ2-2; D: -; V: TRBV4-3; length: 17; CDR3: CASSRKAAPTNTGELFF; DNA: TGCGCCAGCAGCCGGAAGGCGGCGCCGACGAACACCGGGGAGCTGTTTTTT
size: many; J: TRBJ1-1; D: -; V: TRBV7-8; length: 16; CDR3: CASSLKGGTPYTEAFF; DNA: TGTGCCAGCAGCTTAAAGGGTGGGACACCGTACACTGAAGCTTTCTTT
size: few; J: TRBJ2-3; D: -; V: TRBV6-1; length: 14; CDR3: CASIGPQSGLTQYF; DNA: TGTGCCAGTATAGGGCCGCAATCCGGACTGACGCAGTATTTT
size: -; J: TRBJ2-5; D: -; V: TRBV19; length: 16; CDR3: CASSSNIRSYQETQYF; DNA: TGTGCCAGTAGTTCCAACATCCGTTCGTACCAAGAGACCCAGTACTTC
size: -; J: TRBJ2-3; D: -; V: TRBV27; length: 14; CDR3: CASLPSTPADTQYF; DNA: TGTGCCAGCCTACCTAGCACCCCCGCAGATACGCAGTATTTT
size: few; J: TRBJ2-3; D: TRBD2; V: TRBV24-1; length: 17; CDR3: CATSDISGGASTDTQYF; DNA: TGTGCCACCAGTGATATTAGCGGGGGTGCTAGCACAGATACGCAGTATTTT
size: many; J: TRBJ2-2; D: -; V: TRBV12-5; length: 13; CDR3: CASGSPNTGELFF; DNA: TGTGCTAGTGGTAGTCCGAACACCGGGGAGCTGTTTTTT
size: few; J: TRBJ1-1; D: TRBD1; V: TRBV20-1; length: 14; CDR3: CSATPRQGNTEAFF; DNA: TGCAGTGCTACCCCCCGACAGGGAAACACTGAAGCTTTCTTT
size: -; J: TRBJ1-3; D: -; V: TRBV5-1; length: 16; CDR3: CASSLRGNPAGNTIYF; DNA: TGCGCCAGCAGCTTGCGCGGGAATCCAGCTGGAAACACCATATATTTT
size: -; J: TRBJ2-3; D: TRBD2; V: TRBV4-3; length: 19; CDR3: CASSQDRGLAGGREDTQYF; DNA: TGCGCCAGCAGCCAAGATCGAGGGCTAGCGGGGGGCCGAGAAGATACGCAGTATTTT
size: many; J: TRBJ1-5; D: -; V: TRBV12-3/TRBV12-4; length: 14; CDR3: CASSLSGANQPQHF; DNA: TGTGCCAGCAGTTTGTCAGGGGCAAACCAGCCCCAGCATTTT
size: -; J: TRBJ2-6; D: -; V: TRBV7-6; length: 14; CDR3: CASSRRNGANVLTF; DNA: TGTGCCAGCAGCCGTAGAAATGGGGCCAACGTCCTGACTTTC
size: many; J: TRBJ2-1; D: -; V: TRBV7-6; length: 13; CDR3: CASSPRRRDEQFF; DNA: TGTGCCAGCAGCCCCAGACGAAGGGATGAGCAGTTCTTC
size: many; J: TRBJ2-1; D: TRBD2; V: TRBV7-2; length: 16; CDR3: CASSLEVAGVYNEQFF; DNA: TGTGCCAGCAGCTTAGAGGTAGCGGGGGTATACAATGAGCAGTTCTTC
size: few; J: TRBJ2-1; D: -; V: TRBV10-3; length: 16; CDR3: CAISTTSPLSYNEQFF; DNA: TGTGCCATCAGTACGACCTCACCCCTCTCCTACAATGAGCAGTTCTTC
size: many; J: TRBJ2-7; D: -; V: TRBV7-7; length: 14; CDR3: CASSPGRVAYEQYF; DNA: TGTGCTAGCAGCCCGGGGCGGGTGGCTTACGAGCAGTACTTC
size: -; J: TRBJ2-7; D: -; V: TRBV7-2; length: 16; CDR3: CASSLEGGVFRYEQYF; DNA: TGTGCCAGCAGCTTAGAGGGAGGTGTTTTTCGGTACGAGCAGTACTTC
size: many; J: TRBJ2-1; D: -; V: TRBV12-3/TRBV12-4; length: 11; CDR3: CASGAWDEQFF; DNA: TGTGCCTCGGGGGCGTGGGATGAGCAGTTCTTC
size: -; J: TRBJ2-7; D: -; V: TRBV7-9; length: 12; CDR3: CASSVPGNEQYF; DNA: TGTGCCAGCAGCGTTCCAGGGAACGAGCAGTACTTC
size: -; J: TRBJ1-2; D: -; V: TRBV11-2; length: 15; CDR3: CASSSPGGRLYGYTF; DNA: TGTGCCAGCAGCTCCCCTGGAGGCCGTTTATATGGCTACACCTTC
size: few; J: TRBJ1-6; D: -; V: TRBV5-6; length: 14; CDR3: CASSLAGGGSPLHF; DNA: TGTGCCAGCAGCTTGGCCGGTGGAGGTTCACCCCTCCACTTT
size: -; J: TRBJ2-2; D: TRBD1; V: TRBV15; length: 15; CDR3: CATSRDRGPTGELFF; DNA: TGTGCCACCAGCAGAGACAGGGGGCCCACCGGGGAGCTGTTTTTT
size: many; J: TRBJ1-2; D: -; V: TRBV12-3/TRBV12-4; length: 14; CDR3: CASSLTGPSYGYTF; DNA: TGTGCCAGCAGTTTAACCGGGCCGAGCTATGGCTACACCTTC
size: many; J: TRBJ2-3; D: TRBD1; V: TRBV7-8; length: 16; CDR3: CASSAPGQPYTDTQYF; DNA: TGTGCCAGCAGCGCTCCGGGACAGCCTTACACAGATACGCAGTATTTT
size: medium-sized; J: TRBJ1-5; D: -; V: TRBV6-5; length: 14; CDR3: CASSYGATDQPQHF; DNA: TGTGCCAGCAGTTACGGGGCTACCGATCAGCCCCAGCATTTT
size: once; J: TRBJ2-7; D: TRBD1; V: TRBV6-1; length: 15; CDR3: CASRPPGQWFHEQYF; DNA: TGTGCCAGCAGACCTCCGGGACAGTGGTTTCACGAGCAGTACTTC
size: many; J: TRBJ1-1; D: -; V: TRBV6-2/TRBV6-3; length: 13; CDR3: CASSYLLAVGAFF; DNA: TGTGCCAGCAGTTACCTACTAGCCGTGGGAGCTTTCTTT
size: few; J: TRBJ2-6; D: -; V: TRBV6-1; length: 14; CDR3: CASSRGTGANVLTF; DNA: TGTGCCAGCAGCAGGGGTACTGGGGCCAACGTCCTGACTTTC
size: few; J: TRBJ2-1; D: -; V: TRBV10-3; length: 13; CDR3: CAIRGGLHNEQFF; DNA: TGTGCCATCAGGGGGGGACTGCACAATGAGCAGTTCTTC
size: -; J: TRBJ2-2; D: TRBD1; V: TRBV5-1; length: 21; CDR3: CASSRFHLEDREFANTGELFF; DNA: TGCGCCAGCAGCCGCTTTCATCTCGAGGACAGGGAGTTCGCGAACACCGGGGAGCTGTTTTTT
size: -; J: TRBJ2-2; D: -; V: TRBV7-6; length: 12; CDR3: CAFPSNTGELFF; DNA: TGTGCCTTCCCCTCGAACACCGGGGAGCTGTTTTTT
size: -; J: TRBJ1-1; D: TRBD1; V: TRBV7-9; length: 14; CDR3: CASRSPQGDTEAFF; DNA: TGTGCCAGCAGATCGCCTCAGGGGGACACTGAAGCTTTCTTT
size: many; J: TRBJ1-3; D: -; V: TRBV28; length: 20; CDR3: CASSSLWAPIAPRDGNTIYF; DNA: TGTGCCAGCAGTTCCCTTTGGGCCCCGATTGCTCCCAGGGATGGAAACACCATATATTTT
size: -; J: TRBJ1-2; D: -; V: TRBV14; length: 13; CDR3: CASSQETTYGYTF; DNA: TGTGCCAGCAGCCAAGAGACTACCTATGGCTACACCTTC
size: few; J: TRBJ2-3; D: TRBD1; V: TRBV6-1; length: 14; CDR3: CASNRGRFTDTQYF; DNA: TGTGCCAGCAACAGGGGGAGGTTCACAGATACGCAGTATTTT
size: many; J: TRBJ1-2; D: TRBD1; V: TRBV7-2; length: 15; CDR3: CASSLGPGQGDGYTF; DNA: TGTGCCAGCAGCTTAGGGCCGGGACAGGGAGATGGCTACACCTTC
size: -; J: TRBJ1-4; D: -; V: TRBV12-3/TRBV12-4; length: 16; CDR3: CASSPLVGGGSVKLFF; DNA: TGTGCCAGCAGTCCCCTAGTGGGGGGAGGTTCGGTAAAACTGTTTTTT
size: -; J: TRBJ1-5; D: TRBD1; V: TRBV6-1; length: 16; CDR3: CASRGQGPYSNQPQHF; DNA: TGTGCCAGCAGGGGACAGGGGCCATATAGCAATCAGCCCCAGCATTTT
size: -; J: TRBJ2-3; D: TRBD2; V: TRBV20-1; length: 20; CDR3: CSARDGVVGLAGLGSDTQYF; DNA: TGCAGTGCTAGAGATGGAGTAGTTGGACTAGCGGGGCTTGGATCAGATACGCAGTATTTT
size: few; J: TRBJ2-3; D: TRBD2; V: TRBV13; length: 15; CDR3: CASSPLERGRDTQYF; DNA: TGTGCCAGCAGCCCCCTGGAGCGGGGGCGGGATACGCAGTATTTT
size: -; J: TRBJ2-3; D: TRBD2; V: TRBV6-2/TRBV6-3; length: 17; CDR3: CASSPADSSGSTDTQYF; DNA: TGTGCCAGCAGTCCGGCGGACTCTAGCGGGAGCACAGATACGCAGTATTTT
size: -; J: TRBJ1-4; D: TRBD1; V: TRBV27; length: 15; CDR3: CASSGTGIAIEKLFF; DNA: TGTGCCAGCAGCGGGACAGGGATCGCAATTGAAAAACTGTTTTTT
size: many; J: TRBJ2-3; D: -; V: TRBV7-2; length: 14; CDR3: CASSPRGSTDTQYF; DNA: TGTGCCAGCAGCCCCCGGGGAAGCACAGATACGCAGTATTTT
size: -; J: TRBJ2-2; D: TRBD1; V: TRBV25-1; length: 18; CDR3: CASSELRGDRGNTGELFF; DNA: TGTGCCAGCAGCGAGCTTAGGGGGGACAGGGGAAACACCGGGGAGCTGTTTTTT
size: -; J: TRBJ1-4; D: -; V: TRBV25-1; length: 16; CDR3: CASSEARGATNEKLFF; DNA: TGTGCCAGCAGTGAAGCTCGGGGGGCAACTAATGAAAAACTGTTTTTT
size: -; J: TRBJ1-5; D: -; V: TRBV28; length: 14; CDR3: CASSPRAFLQPQHF; DNA: TGTGCCAGCAGCCCGCGAGCCTTTCTTCAGCCCCAGCATTTT
size: -; J: TRBJ2-3; D: TRBD2; V: TRBV19; length: 15; CDR3: CASSMAGEYTDTQYF; DNA: TGTGCCAGTAGTATGGCGGGGGAGTACACAGATACGCAGTATTTT